This entry features one TCR beta chain sequence. Mismatch with germline at one junction end may stem from a read error. CDR1 MNHEY and CDR2 SMNVEV come from the germline V gene (reference sequence). The CDR3 consists of 12 residues. This sample was included in a study of blood T cell repertoires in COVID-19. Looking at the study overall: Both acute and convalescent COVID-19 samples were obtained from the United States, Italy and Spain. Sample material is recorded as cDNA or gDNA derived from T cells, B-cell-depleted T cells, or PBMCs.

Source study methods: Nucleated cell number was recorded as an estimate derived from reference gene primer amplification. Some clones are missing from TCRdb's copy, which holds only in-frame ones; the method was immunoSEQ multiplex PCR. V and J calls and clone size come straight from that table; D and trimming were deduced from the DNA. The data show about 67,000 clones, roughly three quarters seen once. The sequenced sample consisted of peripheral blood. The chain couples TRBV27 to TRBJ1-2, with 7 bases lining up with TRBD1. The sequence was collected from a woman aged 60-70 years with acute or convalescent COVID-19. The CDR3 sequence: CASSLSGQAYTF. CDR3 nucleotides: TGTGCCAGCAGTCTATCCGGACAGGCCTACACCTTC.